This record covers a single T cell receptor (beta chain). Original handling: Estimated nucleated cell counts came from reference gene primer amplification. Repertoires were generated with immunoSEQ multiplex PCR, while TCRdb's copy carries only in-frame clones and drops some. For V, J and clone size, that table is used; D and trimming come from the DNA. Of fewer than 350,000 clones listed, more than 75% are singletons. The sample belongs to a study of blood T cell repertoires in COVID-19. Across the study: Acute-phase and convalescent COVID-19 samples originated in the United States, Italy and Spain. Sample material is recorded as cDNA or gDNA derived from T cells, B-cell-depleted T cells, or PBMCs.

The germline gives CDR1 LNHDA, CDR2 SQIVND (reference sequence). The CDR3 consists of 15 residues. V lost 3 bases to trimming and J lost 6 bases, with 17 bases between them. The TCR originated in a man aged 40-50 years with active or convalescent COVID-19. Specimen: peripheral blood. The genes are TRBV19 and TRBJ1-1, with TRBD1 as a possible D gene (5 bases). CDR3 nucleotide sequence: TGTGCCAGTAGTATTTCTCGTGGAGGGGCGTCTGAAGCTTTCTTT. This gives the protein CASSISRGGASEAFF.